This T cell receptor beta chain was profiled in a study of Graves' ophthalmopathy and Graves' hyperthyroidism. Background on the study: Hyperthyroidism was considered stable when no ophthalmopathy appeared within 18 months of follow-up. Study conclusions and caveats: Forecasting of ophthalmopathy progression by the model achieved almost 71% sensitivity and approximately 72% specificity. Researchers report that a 13-signature model separated ophthalmopathy from stable hyperthyroidism, posting almost 90% sensitivity and roughly 80% specificity. A majority of expanded thyroid clonotypes exceeding 0.001 frequency were likewise present in blood.

This CDR3 is built from 14 residues. Germline assignment: CDR1 DFQATT and CDR2 SNEGSKA (reference sequence). V was clipped by 6 bases and J by 0 bases, with 14 bases between them. Amplification of TCR beta CDR3 regions used RNA transcripts. An opening RT-PCR round employed HTBI primers and preceded a second-round multiplex PCR. One entry per CDR3 protein results from TCRdb running MiXCR on the multiplex PCR reads. Seen here are more than 1,000,000 distinct CDR3 sequences, about 38% observed once, and the top ten hold more than 9.5%. This clonotype came up a few times. The antigen is undetermined. The receptor comes from an adult man with Graves' hyperthyroidism. The sample was peripheral blood or thyroid tissue (not recorded which). J is TRBJ1-1 and V is TRBV20-1, with D perhaps TRBD1 (5 bases). The DNA for the CDR3 is TGCAGTGCGGGAGGGACTCTCATGAACACTGAAGCTTTCTTT. It encodes CSAGGTLMNTEAFF.